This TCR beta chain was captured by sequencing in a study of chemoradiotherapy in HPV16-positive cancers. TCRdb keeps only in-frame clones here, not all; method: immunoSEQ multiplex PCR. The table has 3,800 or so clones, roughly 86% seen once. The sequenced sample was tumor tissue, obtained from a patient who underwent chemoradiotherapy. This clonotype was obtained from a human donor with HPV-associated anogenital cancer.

The CDR3 protein is CASSSQGINSPLHF. CDR3 in DNA: TGTGCCAGCAGCTCACAGGGTATCAATTCACCCCTCCACTTT. The rearrangement uses TRBV7-2 and TRBJ1-6; D is perhaps TRBD1 (6 bases). Trimming took 4 bases from V and 7 from J, leaving 11 bases between them. In germline, CDR1 is SGHTA, CDR2 FQGNSA. This CDR3 has 14 amino acids.